This TCR beta chain originates from a study of human CD8 memory T cell subsets. The CDR3 totals 14 residues. The V gene's germline CDR1 is SEHNR and CDR2 FQNEAQ (reference sequence). Buffy coats donated by healthy individuals were the origin of the PBMC. Libraries of TCR beta chains were produced by 5' RACE (UMI-labeled). With the 5' RACE reads reprocessed, TCRdb shows one record per CDR3 protein and no DNA. In total, the table holds some 11,000 distinct CDR3 sequences. This sequence originates from a human donor in good health. Sequences were obtained from CD8+ T cells from PBMCs. The chain uses TRBV7-9 and TRBJ1-6; without DNA, the TCRdb call of TRBD1 cannot be checked. CDR3 sequence reads: CASSIVTGDSPLHF.